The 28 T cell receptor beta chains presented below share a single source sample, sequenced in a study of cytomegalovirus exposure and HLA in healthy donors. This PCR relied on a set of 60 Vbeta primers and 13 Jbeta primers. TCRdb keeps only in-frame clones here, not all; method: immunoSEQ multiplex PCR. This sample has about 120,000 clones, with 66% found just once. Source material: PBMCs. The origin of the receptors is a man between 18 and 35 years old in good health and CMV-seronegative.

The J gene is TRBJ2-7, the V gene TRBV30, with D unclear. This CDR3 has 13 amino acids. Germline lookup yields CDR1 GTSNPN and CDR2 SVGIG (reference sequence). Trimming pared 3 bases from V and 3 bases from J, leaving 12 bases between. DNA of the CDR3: TGTGCCTGGAGCCCGTCAGGAAGCTACGAGCAGTACTTC. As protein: CAWSPSGSYEQYF.

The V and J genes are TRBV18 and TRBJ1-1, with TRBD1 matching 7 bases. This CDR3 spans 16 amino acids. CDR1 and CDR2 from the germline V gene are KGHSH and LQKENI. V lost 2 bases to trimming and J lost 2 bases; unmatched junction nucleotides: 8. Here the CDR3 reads CASSPSTGLSNTEAFF. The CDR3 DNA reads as TGTGCCAGCTCACCATCGACAGGGCTGAGCAACACTGAAGCTTTCTTT.

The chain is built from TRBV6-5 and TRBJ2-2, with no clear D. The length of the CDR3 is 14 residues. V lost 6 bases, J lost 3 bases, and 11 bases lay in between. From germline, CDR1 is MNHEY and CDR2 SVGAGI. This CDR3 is CASSYEPYTGELFF. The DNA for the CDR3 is TGTGCCAGCAGCTACGAGCCCTACACCGGGGAGCTGTTTTTT.

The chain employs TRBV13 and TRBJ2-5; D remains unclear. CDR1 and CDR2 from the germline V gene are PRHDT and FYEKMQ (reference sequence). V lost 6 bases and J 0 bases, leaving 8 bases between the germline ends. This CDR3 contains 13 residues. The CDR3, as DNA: TGTGCCAGCAGTGCTACAGACCAAGAGACCCAGTACTTC. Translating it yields CASSATDQETQYF.

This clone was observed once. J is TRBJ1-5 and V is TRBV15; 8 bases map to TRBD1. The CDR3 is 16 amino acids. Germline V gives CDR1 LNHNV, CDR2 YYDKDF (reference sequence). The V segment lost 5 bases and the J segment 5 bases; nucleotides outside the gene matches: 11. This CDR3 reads CATSGSGDRRDQPQHF. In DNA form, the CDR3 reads TGTGCCACCAGCGGGTCCGGGGACAGGCGGGATCAGCCCCAGCATTTT.

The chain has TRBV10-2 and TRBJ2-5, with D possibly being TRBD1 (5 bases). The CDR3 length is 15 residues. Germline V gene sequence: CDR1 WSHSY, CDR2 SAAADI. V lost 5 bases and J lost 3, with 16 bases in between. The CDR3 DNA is TGCGCCAGCAGTCGGTGGGGCGGAAAAGAAGAGACCCAGTACTTC. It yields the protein CASSRWGGKEETQYF.

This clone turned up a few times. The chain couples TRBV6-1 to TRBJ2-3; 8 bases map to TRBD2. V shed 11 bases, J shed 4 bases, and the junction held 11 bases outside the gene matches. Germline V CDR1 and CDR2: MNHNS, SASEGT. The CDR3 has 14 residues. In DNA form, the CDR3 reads TGTGCCTCGGGGGGGCCTAGATCGGCAGATACGCAGTATTTT. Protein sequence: CASGGPRSADTQYF.

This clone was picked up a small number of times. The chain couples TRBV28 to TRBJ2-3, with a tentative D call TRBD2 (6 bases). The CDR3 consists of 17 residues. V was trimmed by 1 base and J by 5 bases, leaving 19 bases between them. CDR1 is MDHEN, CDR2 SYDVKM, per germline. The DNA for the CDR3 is TGTGCCAGCAGTTTATTTCGCCGGGAGCTGAAAATAGATACGCAGTATTTT. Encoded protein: CASSLFRRELKIDTQYF.

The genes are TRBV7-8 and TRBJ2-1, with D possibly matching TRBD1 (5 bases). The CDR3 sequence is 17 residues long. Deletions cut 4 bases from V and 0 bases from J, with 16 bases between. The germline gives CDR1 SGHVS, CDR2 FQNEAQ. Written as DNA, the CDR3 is TGTGCCAGCAGCTCGGTGTGGGGCGCCGGCTCCTACAATGAGCAGTTCTTC. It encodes CASSSVWGAGSYNEQFF.

CDR3: CASSSAHVRGQFF. DNA of the CDR3: TGTGCCAGCAGTTCCGCTCACGTCCGAGGGCAGTTCTTC. The V and J genes are TRBV6-6 and TRBJ2-1; D unresolved. Germline CDR1 MNHNY, CDR2 SVGAGI (reference sequence). The ends were cut back, 4 bases at V and 12 bases at J, with 16 bases in the middle. The CDR3 consists of 13 residues.

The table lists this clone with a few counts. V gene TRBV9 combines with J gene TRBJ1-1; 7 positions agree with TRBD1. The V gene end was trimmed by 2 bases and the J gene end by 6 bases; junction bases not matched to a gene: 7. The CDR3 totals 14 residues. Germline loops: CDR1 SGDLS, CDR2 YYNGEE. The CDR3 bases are TGTGCCAGCAGCGTGGGGACAGTCAAACCTGAAGCTTTCTTT. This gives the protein CASSVGTVKPEAFF.

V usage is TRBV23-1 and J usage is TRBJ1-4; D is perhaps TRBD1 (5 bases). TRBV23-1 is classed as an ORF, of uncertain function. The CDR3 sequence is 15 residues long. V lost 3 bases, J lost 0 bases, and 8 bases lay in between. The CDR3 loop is CASSQAGPTNEKLFF. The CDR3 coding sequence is TGCGCCAGCAGTCAGGCAGGGCCAACTAATGAAAAACTGTTTTTT.

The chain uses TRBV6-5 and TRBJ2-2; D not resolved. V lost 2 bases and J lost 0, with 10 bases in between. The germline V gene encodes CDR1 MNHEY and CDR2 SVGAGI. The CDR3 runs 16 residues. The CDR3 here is CASSYLPGANTGELFF. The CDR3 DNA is TGTGCCAGCAGTTACCTGCCCGGAGCGAACACCGGGGAGCTGTTTTTT.

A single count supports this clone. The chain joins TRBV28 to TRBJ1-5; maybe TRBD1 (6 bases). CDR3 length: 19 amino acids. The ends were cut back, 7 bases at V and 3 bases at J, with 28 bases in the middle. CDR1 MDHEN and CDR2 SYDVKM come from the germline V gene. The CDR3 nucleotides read TGTGCCAGCATCTCCATTAGTGGGCGAACAGGGCCTTACAATCAGCCCCAGCATTTT. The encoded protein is CASISISGRTGPYNQPQHF.

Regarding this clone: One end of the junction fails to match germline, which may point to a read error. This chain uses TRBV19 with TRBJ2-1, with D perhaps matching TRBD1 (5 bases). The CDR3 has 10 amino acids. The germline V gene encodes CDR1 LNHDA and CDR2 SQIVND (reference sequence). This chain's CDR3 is CASSPPVGLF. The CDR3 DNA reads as TGTGCCAGTAGTCCCCCCGTGGGGCTCTTC.

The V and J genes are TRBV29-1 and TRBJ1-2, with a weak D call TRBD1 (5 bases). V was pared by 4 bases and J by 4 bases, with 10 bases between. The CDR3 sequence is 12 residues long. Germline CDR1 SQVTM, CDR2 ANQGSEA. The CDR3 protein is CSVGDRTYGYTF. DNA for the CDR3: TGCAGCGTTGGTGACAGAACCTATGGCTACACCTTC.

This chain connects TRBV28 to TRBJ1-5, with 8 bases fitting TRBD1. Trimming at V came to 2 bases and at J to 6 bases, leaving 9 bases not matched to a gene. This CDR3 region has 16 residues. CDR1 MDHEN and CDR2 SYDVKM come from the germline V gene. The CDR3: CASSLTLGQGSQPQHF. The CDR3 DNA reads TGTGCCAGCAGTTTAACGCTCGGACAGGGAAGTCAGCCCCAGCATTTT.

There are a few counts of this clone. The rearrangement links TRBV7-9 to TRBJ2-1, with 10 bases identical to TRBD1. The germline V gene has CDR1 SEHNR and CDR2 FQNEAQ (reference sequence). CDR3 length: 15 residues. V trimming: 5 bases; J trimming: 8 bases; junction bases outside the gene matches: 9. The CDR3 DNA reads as TGTGCCAGCAGCCCGGACAGGGGGGTTAGCTATGAGCAGTTCTTC. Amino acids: CASSPDRGVSYEQFF.

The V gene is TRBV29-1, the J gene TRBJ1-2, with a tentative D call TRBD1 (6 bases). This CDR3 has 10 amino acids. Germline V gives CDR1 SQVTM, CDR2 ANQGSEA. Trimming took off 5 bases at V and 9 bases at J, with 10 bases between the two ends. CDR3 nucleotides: TGCAGCGTTTCCCAGGGGAGCTACACCTTC. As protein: CSVSQGSYTF.

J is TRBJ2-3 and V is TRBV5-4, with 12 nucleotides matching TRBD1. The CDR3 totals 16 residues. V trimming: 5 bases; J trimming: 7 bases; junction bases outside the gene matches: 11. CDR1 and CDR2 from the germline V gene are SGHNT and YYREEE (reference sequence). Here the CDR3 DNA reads TGTGCCAGCAGACCGGGACAGGGGGCTTTAAAGTATACGCAGTATTTT. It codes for CASRPGQGALKYTQYF.

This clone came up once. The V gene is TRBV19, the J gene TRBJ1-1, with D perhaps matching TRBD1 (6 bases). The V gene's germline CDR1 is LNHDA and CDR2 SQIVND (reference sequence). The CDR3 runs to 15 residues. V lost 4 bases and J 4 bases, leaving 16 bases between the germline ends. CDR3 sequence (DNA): TGTGCCAGTAGTAATCGACTTGGGACAACCACTGAAGCTTTCTTT. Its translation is CASSNRLGTTTEAFF.

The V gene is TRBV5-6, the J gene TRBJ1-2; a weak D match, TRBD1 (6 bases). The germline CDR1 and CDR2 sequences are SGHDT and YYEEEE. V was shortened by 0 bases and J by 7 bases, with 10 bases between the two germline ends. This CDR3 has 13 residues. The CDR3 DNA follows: TGTGCCAGCAGCTTGGACAGGGTTGGTGGCTACACCTTC. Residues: CASSLDRVGGYTF.

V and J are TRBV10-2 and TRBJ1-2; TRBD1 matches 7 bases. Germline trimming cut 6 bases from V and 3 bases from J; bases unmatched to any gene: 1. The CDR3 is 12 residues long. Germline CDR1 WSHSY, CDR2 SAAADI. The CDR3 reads CASRTGDYGYTF. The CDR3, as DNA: TGCGCCAGCAGAACAGGGGACTATGGCTACACCTTC.

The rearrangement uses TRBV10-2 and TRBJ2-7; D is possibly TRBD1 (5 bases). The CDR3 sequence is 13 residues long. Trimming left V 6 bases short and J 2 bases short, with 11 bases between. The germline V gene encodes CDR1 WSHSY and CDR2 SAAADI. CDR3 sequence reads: CASRDTAAYEQYF. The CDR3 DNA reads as TGCGCCAGCAGGGACACCGCAGCCTACGAGCAGTACTTC.

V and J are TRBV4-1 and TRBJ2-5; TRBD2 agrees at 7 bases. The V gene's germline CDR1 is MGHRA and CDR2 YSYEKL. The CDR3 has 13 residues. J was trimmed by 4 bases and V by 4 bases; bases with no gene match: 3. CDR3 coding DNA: TGCGCCAGCAGCCGACCTAGCGGAGAGACCCAGTACTTC. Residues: CASSRPSGETQYF.

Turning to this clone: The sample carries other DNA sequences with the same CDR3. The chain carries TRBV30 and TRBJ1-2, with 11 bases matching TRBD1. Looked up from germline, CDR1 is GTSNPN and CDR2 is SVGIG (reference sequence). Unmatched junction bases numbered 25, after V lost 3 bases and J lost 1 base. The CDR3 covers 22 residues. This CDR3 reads CAWRGTFPGQGAIPILNYGYTF. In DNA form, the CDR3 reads TGTGCCTGGAGGGGCACATTCCCAGGACAGGGGGCGATTCCAATTCTTAACTATGGCTACACCTTC.

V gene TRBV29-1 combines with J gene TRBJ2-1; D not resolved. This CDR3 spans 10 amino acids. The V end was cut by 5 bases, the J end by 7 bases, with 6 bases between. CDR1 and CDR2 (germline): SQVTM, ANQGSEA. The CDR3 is CSVRRNEQFF. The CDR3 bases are TGCAGCGTTAGGCGGAATGAGCAGTTCTTC.

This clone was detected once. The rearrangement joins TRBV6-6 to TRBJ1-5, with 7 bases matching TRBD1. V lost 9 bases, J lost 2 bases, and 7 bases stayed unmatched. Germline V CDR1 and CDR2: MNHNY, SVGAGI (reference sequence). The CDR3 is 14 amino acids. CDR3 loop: CASRQGLGNQPQHF. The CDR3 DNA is TGTGCCAGTCGACAGGGCCTGGGCAATCAGCCCCAGCATTTT.